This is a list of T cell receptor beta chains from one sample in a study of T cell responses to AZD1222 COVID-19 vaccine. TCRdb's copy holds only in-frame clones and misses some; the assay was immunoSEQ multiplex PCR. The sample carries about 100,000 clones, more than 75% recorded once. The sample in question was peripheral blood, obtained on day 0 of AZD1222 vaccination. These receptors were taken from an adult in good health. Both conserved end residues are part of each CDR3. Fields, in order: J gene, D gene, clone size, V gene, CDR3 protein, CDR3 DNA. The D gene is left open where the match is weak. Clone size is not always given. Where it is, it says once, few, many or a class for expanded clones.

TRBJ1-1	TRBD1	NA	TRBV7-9	CASSRGQVLEAFF	TGTGCCAGCAGCCGCGGACAGGTGCTTGAAGCTTTCTTT
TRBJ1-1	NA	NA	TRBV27	CASSFRGNRPTEAFF	TGTGCCAGCAGTTTCCGGGGAAACCGGCCTACTGAAGCTTTCTTT
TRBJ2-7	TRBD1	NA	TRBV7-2	CASSQRQGGYEQYF	TGTGCCAGCAGCCAAAGACAGGGGGGTTACGAGCAGTACTTC
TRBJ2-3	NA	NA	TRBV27	CASSHFGVGRDTQYF	TGTGCCAGCAGCCACTTCGGAGTGGGGAGAGATACGCAGTATTTT
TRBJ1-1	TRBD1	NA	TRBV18	CASSPGQATNTEAFF	TGTGCCAGCTCACCGGGACAGGCCACGAACACTGAAGCTTTCTTT
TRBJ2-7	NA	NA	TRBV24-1	CATSPAQPPYEQYF	TGTGCCACCAGTCCCGCACAACCTCCCTACGAGCAGTACTTC
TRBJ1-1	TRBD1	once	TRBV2	CASRFLQGLNTEAFF	TGTGCCAGCAGGTTCCTACAGGGGTTGAACACTGAAGCTTTCTTT
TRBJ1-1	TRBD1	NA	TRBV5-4	CASSLPGQKNTEAFF	TGTGCCAGCAGCTTGCCGGGACAGAAGAACACTGAAGCTTTCTTT
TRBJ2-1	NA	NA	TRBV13	CASSFGPNSYNEQFF	TGTGCCAGCAGCTTCGGGCCCAACTCCTACAATGAGCAGTTCTTC
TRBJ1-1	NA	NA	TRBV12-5	CASGLVTAKNTEAFF	TGTGCTAGTGGTTTGGTGACAGCTAAAAACACTGAAGCTTTCTTT
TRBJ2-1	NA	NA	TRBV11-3	CASSRQEDEQFF	TGTGCCAGCAGTCGACAGGAGGATGAGCAGTTCTTC
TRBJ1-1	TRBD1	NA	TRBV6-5	CASTHIQGTEAFF	TGTGCCAGCACTCACATACAGGGGACTGAAGCTTTCTTT
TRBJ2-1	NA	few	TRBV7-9	CASSPLGASGNEQFF	TGTGCCAGCAGCCCCCTGGGGGCTAGCGGCAATGAGCAGTTCTTC
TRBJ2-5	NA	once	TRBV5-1	CASSLGFAQRETQYF	TGCGCCAGCAGCTTGGGCTTCGCCCAAAGGGAGACCCAGTACTTC
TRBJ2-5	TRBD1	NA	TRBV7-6	CASSLESVTWDSQETQYF	TGTGCCAGCAGCTTAGAGTCGGTCACTTGGGACAGCCAAGAGACCCAGTACTTC
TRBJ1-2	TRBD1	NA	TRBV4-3	CASSQNPTGVNYGYTF	TGCGCCAGCAGCCAGAACCCGACAGGGGTTAACTATGGCTACACCTTC
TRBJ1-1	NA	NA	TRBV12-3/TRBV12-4	CASSPLPGAAAFF	TGTGCCAGCAGCCCCCTACCAGGGGCAGCAGCTTTCTTT